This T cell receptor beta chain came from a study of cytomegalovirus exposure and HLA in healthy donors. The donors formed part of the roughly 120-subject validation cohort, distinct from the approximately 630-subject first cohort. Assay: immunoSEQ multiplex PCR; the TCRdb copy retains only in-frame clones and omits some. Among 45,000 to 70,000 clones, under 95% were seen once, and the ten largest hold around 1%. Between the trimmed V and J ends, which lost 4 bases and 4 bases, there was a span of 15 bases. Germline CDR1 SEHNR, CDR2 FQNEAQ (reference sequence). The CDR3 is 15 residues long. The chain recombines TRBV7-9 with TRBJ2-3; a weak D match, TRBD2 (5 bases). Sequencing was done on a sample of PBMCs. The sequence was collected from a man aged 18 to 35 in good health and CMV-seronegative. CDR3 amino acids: CASSYEGLLADTQYF. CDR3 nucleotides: TGTGCCAGCAGCTACGAGGGTCTTTTAGCAGATACGCAGTATTTT. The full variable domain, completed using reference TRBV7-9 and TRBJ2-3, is DTGVSQNPRHKITKRGQNVTFRCDPISEHNRLYWYRQTLGQGPEFLTYFQNEAQLEKSRLLSDRFSAERPKGSFSTLEIQRTEQGDSAMYLCASSYEGLLADTQYFGPGTRLTVL.